In this sample, the clone carrying this T cell receptor (beta chain) turned up a few times. Antigen unknown. The data belong to a study of cytomegalovirus exposure and HLA in healthy donors. Findings and caveats of the study: Judged likely to be a sequencing artifact was a cluster of highly shared sequence variants. The productive fraction for most TCR beta V segments was about 90% or about 30% in an earlier analysis.

Looked up from germline, CDR1 is SEHNR and CDR2 is FQNEAQ (reference sequence). This CDR3 contains 14 residues. V lost 4 bases and J lost 6, with 12 bases in between. PCR involved 60 Vbeta and 13 Jbeta primers. Produced via immunoSEQ multiplex PCR; TCRdb's table is partial and in-frame only. This repertoire shows about 300,000 clones, roughly 85% found once; its top ten account for around 3.7%. This receptor was obtained from a man aged 40-55 years in good health and CMV-seropositive. The sequenced sample consisted of PBMCs. The genes are TRBV7-9 and TRBJ2-2, with D tentatively TRBD1 (6 bases). Here the CDR3 reads CASSSSGVAGELFF. CDR3 nucleotide sequence: TGTGCCAGCAGCTCTTCAGGGGTTGCCGGGGAGCTGTTTTTT. The full variable domain, completed using reference TRBV7-9 and TRBJ2-2, is DTGVSQNPRHKITKRGQNVTFRCDPISEHNRLYWYRQTLGQGPEFLTYFQNEAQLEKSRLLSDRFSAERPKGSFSTLEIQRTEQGDSAMYLCASSSSGVAGELFFGEGSRLTVL.